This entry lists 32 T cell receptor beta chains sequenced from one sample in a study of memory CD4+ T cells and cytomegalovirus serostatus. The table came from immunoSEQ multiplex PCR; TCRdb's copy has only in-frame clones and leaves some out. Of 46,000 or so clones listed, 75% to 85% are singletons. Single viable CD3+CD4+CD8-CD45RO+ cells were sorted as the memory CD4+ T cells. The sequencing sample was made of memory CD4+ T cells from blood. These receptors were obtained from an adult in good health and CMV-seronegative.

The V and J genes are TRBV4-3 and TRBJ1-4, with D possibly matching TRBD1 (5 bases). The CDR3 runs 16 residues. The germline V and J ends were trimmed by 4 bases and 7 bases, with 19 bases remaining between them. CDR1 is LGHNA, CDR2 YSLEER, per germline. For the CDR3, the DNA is TGCGCCAGCAGCCTCGTCCGGGACCCTGGTCGTGAAAAACTGTTTTTT. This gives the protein CASSLVRDPGREKLFF.

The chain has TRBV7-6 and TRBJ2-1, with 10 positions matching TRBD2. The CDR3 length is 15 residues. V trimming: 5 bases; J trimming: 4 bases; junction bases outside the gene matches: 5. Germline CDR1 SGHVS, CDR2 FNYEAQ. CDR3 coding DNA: TGTGCCAGCAGCCGAGCGGGGGGGGGATACAATGAGCAGTTCTTC. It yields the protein CASSRAGGGYNEQFF.

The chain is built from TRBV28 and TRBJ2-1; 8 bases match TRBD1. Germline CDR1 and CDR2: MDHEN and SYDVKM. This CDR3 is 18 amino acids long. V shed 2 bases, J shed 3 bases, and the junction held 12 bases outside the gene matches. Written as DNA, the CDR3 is TGTGCCAGCAGTTTAGAGGGGCCGGGACAGGTTTTCTACAATGAGCAGTTCTTC. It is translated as CASSLEGPGQVFYNEQFF.

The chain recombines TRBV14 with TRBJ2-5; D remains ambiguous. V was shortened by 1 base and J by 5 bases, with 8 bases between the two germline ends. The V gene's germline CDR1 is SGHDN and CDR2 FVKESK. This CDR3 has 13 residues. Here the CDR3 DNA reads TGTGCCAGCAGCCAAGTTCCGCGGGAGACCCAGTACTTC. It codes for CASSQVPRETQYF. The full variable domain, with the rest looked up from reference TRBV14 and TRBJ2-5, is EAGVTQFPSHSVIEKGQTVTLRCDPISGHDNLYWYRRVMGKEIKFLLHFVKESKQDESGMPNNRFLAERTGGTYSTLKVQPAELEDSGVYFCASSQVPRETQYFGPGTRLLVL.

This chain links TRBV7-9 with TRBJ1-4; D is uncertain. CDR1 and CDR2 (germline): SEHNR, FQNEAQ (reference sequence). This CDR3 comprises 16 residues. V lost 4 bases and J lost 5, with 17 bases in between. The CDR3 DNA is TGTGCCAGCAGCTCCTACGGGCCGCAGATAAATGAAAAACTGTTTTTT. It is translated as CASSSYGPQINEKLFF.

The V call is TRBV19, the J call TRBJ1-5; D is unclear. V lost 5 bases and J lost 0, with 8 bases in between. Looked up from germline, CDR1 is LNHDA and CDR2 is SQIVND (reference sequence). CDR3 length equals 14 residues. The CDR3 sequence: CASSPPISNQPQHF. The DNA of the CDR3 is TGTGCCAGTAGTCCACCGATTAGCAATCAGCCCCAGCATTTT.

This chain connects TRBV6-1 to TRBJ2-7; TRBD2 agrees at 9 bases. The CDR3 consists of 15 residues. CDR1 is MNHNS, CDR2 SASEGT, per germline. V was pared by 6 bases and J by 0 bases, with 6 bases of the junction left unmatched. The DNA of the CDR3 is TGTGCCAGCAGCCCCGGACTAGCGAGCTCCTACGAGCAGTACTTC. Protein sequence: CASSPGLASSYEQYF.

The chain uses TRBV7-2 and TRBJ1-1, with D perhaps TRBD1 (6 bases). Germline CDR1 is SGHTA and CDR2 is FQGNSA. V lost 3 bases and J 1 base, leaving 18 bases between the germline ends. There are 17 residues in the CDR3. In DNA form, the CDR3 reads TGTGCCAGCAGCTTGAGGCGGGACACCAAACCGAACACTGAAGCTTTCTTT. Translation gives CASSLRRDTKPNTEAFF.

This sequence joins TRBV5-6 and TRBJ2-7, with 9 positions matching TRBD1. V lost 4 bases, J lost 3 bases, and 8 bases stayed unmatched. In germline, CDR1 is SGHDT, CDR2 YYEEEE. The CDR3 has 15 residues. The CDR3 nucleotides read TGTGCCAGCAGCCCAGGACAGGGGATTCACTACGAGCAGTACTTC. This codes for CASSPGQGIHYEQYF.

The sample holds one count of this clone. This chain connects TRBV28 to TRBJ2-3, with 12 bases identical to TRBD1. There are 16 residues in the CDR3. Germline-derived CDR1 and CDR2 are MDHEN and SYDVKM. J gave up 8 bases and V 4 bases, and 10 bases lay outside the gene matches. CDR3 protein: CASSSLPGTGGSTQYF. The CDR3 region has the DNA TGTGCCAGCAGTTCCCTCCCCGGGACAGGGGGCTCTACGCAGTATTTT.

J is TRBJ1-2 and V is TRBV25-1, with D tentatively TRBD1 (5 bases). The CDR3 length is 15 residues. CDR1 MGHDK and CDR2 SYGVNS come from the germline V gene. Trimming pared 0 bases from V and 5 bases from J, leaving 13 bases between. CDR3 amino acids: CASSEYGDVEYGYTF. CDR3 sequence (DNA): TGTGCCAGCAGTGAATATGGGGACGTAGAGTATGGCTACACCTTC.

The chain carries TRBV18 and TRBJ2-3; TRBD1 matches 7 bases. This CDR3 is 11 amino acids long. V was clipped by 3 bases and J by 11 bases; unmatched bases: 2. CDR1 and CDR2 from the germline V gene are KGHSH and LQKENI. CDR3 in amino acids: CASSPTGEQYF. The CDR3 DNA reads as TGTGCCAGCTCACCCACAGGGGAGCAGTATTTT.

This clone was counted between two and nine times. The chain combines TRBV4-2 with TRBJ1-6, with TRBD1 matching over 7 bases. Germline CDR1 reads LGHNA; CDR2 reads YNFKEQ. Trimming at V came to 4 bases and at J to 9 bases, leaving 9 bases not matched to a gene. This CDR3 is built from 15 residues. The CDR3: CASSRQGEKGSPLHF. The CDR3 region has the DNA TGTGCCAGCAGCCGACAGGGAGAGAAAGGTTCACCCCTCCACTTT.

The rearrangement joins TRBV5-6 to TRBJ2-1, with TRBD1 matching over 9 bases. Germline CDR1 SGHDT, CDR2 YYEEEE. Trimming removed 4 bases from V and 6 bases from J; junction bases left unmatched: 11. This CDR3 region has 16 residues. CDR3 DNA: TGTGCCAGCAGCGCGGGGACAGGGAAGCGGTCCAATGAGCAGTTCTTC. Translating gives CASSAGTGKRSNEQFF. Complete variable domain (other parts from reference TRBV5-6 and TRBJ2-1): DAGVTQSPTHLIKTRGQQVTLRCSPKSGHDTVSWYQQALGQGPQFIFQYYEEEERQRGNFPDRFSGHQFPNYSSELNVNALLLGDSALYLCASSAGTGKRSNEQFFGPGTRLTVL.

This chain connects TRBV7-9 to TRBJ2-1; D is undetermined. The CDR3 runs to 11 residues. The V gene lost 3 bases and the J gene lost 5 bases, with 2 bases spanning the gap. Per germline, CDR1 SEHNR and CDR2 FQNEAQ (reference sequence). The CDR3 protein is CASSFNNEQFF. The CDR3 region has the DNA TGTGCCAGCAGCTTTAACAATGAGCAGTTCTTC.

The CDR3 nucleotides are TGTGCCAGCAGCTTAACGGGGGCTAGGGCAAGGAACGAAAAACTGTTTTTT. Protein: CASSLTGARARNEKLFF. The chain employs TRBV7-2 and TRBJ1-4; tentatively, D is TRBD1 (6 bases). Trimming cost V 2 bases and J 8 bases, with 21 bases left between them. The length of the CDR3 is 17 residues. In germline, CDR1 is SGHTA, CDR2 FQGNSA.

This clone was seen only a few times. The DNA of the CDR3 is TGTGCCACCAGCATTGGAGGACAGTTTCCCTATGGCTACACCTTC. Amino acids: CATSIGGQFPYGYTF. The chain combines TRBV15 with TRBJ1-2; tentative D call: TRBD1 (6 bases). Trimming took 4 bases from V and 4 from J, leaving 16 bases between them. The germline gives CDR1 LNHNV, CDR2 YYDKDF (reference sequence). The CDR3 length is 15 residues.

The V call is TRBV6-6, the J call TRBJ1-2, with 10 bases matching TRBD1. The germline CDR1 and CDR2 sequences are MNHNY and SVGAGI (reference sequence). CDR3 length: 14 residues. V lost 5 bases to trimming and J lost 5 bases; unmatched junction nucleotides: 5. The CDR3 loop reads CASSPRTGGYGYTF. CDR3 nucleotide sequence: TGTGCCAGCAGTCCCAGGACAGGGGGGTATGGCTACACCTTC.

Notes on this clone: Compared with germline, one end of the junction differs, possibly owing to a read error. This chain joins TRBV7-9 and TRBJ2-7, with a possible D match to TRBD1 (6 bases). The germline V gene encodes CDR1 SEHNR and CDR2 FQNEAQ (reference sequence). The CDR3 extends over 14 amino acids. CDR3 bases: TGTACCAGCAGCAATAAAGGGGGCTCCTACGAGCAGTACTTC. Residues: CTSSNKGGSYEQYF. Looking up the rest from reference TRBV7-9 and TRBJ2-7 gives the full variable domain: DTGVSQNPRHKITKRGQNVTFRCDPISEHNRLYWYRQTLGQGPEFLTYFQNEAQLEKSRLLSDRFSAERPKGSFSTLEIQRTEQGDSAMYLCTSSNKGGSYEQYFGPGTRLTVT.

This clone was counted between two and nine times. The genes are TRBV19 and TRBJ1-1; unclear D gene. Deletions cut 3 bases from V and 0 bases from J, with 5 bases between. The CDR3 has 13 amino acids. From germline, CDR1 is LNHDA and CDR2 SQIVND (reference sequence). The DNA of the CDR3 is TGTGCCAGTAGTATGACACTGAACACTGAAGCTTTCTTT. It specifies CASSMTLNTEAFF.

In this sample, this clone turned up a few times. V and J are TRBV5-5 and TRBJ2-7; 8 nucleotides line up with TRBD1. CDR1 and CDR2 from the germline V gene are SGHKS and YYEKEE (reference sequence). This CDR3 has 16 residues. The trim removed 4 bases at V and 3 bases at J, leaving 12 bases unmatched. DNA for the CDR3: TGTGCCAGCAGCCTCATCCCACAACAGGGGGTCTACGAGCAGTACTTC. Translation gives CASSLIPQQGVYEQYF.

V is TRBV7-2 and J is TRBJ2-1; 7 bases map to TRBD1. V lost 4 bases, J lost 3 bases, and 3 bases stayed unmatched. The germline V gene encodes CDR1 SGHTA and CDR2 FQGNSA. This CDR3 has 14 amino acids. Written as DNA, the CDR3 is TGTGCCAGCAGCTCCTGGGACAGCTACAATGAGCAGTTCTTC. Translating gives CASSSWDSYNEQFF.

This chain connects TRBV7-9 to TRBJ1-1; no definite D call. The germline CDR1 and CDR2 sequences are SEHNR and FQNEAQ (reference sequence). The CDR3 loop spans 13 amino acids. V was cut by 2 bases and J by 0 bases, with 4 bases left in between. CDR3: CASSLHVNTEAFF. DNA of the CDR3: TGTGCCAGCAGCTTACACGTGAACACTGAAGCTTTCTTT.

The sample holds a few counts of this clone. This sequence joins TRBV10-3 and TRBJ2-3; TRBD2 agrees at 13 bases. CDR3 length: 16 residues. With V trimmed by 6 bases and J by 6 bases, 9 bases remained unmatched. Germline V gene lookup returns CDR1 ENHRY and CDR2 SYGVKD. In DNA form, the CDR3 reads TGTGCCATCAGGGGGACTAGCGGGGATAGTTATGATACGCAGTATTTT. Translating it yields CAIRGTSGDSYDTQYF.

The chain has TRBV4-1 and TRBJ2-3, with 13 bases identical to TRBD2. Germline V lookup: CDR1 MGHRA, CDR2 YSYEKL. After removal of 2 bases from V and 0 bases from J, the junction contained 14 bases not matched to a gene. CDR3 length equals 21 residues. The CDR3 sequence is CASSQRGLAGASGFSTDTQYF. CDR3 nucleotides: TGCGCCAGCAGCCAACGAGGACTAGCGGGGGCCTCAGGGTTTAGCACAGATACGCAGTATTTT.

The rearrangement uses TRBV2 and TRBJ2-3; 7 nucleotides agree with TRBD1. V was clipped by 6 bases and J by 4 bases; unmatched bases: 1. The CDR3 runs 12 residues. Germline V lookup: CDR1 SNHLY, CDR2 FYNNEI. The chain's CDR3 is CASRGQPDTQYF. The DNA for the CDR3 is TGTGCCAGCAGGGGACAGCCAGATACGCAGTATTTT. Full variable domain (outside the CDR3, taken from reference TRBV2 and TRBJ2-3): EPEVTQTPSHQVTQMGQEVILRCVPISNHLYFYWYRQILGQKVEFLVSFYNNEISEKSEIFDDQFSVERPDGSNFTLKIRSTKLEDSAMYFCASRGQPDTQYFGPGTRLTVL.

The CDR3 protein is CASSLGTVSTDTQYF. CDR3 DNA: TGCGCCAGCAGTCTCGGGACAGTTAGCACAGATACGCAGTATTTT. The chain recombines TRBV5-1 with TRBJ2-3, with 7 positions matching TRBD1. This CDR3 contains 15 residues. J was trimmed by 0 bases and V by 5 bases; bases with no gene match: 6. Germline V gives CDR1 SGHRS, CDR2 YFSETQ.

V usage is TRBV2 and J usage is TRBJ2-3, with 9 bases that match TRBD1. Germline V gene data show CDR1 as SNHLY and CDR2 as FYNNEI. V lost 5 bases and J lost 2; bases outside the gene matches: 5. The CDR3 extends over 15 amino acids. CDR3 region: CASSPGTGITDTQYF. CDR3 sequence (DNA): TGTGCCAGCAGTCCCGGGACAGGGATCACAGATACGCAGTATTTT.

The CDR3 is CAWSRLATSYNEQFF. The CDR3 nucleotides read TGTGCCTGGAGTCGACTAGCGACCTCCTACAATGAGCAGTTCTTC. This sequence joins TRBV30 and TRBJ2-1; TRBD2 agrees at 8 bases. With 2 bases clipped from V and 0 bases from J, the junction kept 3 bases outside the gene matches. The germline gives CDR1 GTSNPN, CDR2 SVGIG (reference sequence). The CDR3 totals 15 residues.

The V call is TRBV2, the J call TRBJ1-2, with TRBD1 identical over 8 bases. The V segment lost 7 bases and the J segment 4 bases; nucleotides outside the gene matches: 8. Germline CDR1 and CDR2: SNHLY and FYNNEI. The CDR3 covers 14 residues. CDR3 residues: CASIREDRVYGYTF. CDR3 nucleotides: TGTGCCAGCATTCGAGAGGACAGGGTCTATGGCTACACCTTC.

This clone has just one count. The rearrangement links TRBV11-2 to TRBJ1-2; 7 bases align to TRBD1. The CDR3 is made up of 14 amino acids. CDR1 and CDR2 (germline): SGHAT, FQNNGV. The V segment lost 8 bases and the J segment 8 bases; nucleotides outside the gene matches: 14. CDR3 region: CASWGLTGAGGYTF. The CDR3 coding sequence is TGTGCCAGCTGGGGCCTTACAGGGGCGGGAGGCTACACCTTC. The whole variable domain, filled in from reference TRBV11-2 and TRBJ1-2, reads EAGVAQSPRYKIIEKRQSVAFWCNPISGHATLYWYQQILGQGPKLLIQFQNNGVVDDSQLPKDRFSAERLKGVDSTLKIQPAKLEDSAVYLCASWGLTGAGGYTFGSGTRLTVV.

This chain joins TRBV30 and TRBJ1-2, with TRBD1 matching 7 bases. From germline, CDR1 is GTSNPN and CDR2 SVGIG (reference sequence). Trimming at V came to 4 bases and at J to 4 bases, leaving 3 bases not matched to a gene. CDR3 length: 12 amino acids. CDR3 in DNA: TGTGCCTGGACAGGGGGAGGCTATGGCTACACCTTC. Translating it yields CAWTGGGYGYTF.